Given below is one T cell receptor (beta chain) in context. The table lists this clone with a count of one. Its recognized antigen is unknown. Per-nucleotide qualities are absent, and no much larger clonotype sits a single base away. The cohort consisted of hundreds of healthy bone marrow donors. At the time of sampling, every cohort member was nominally healthy, though immune exposures that went unrecorded were likely present. The donor tested CMV seropositive and was one of the 289 seropositive cohort members. A peripheral blood sample was provided by each donor, and peripheral blood mononuclear cells were used for TCR beta sequencing. The Qiagen DNeasy Blood Extraction Kit was used to extract genomic DNA from the blood cell samples. The source of the sample is a study of cytomegalovirus exposure and HLA in healthy donors (dated 2017 in TCRdb). As for the study more broadly: According to an earlier analysis of a few hundred of the donors, some 180 million T cells yielded over 100 million unique TCR beta sequences and around 280 Gb of sequence data. Roughly 290 gigabases of sequencing data and tens of millions of unique TCR sequences made up an early release that covered some 640 HLA-typed donors. Of the approximately 400 genotyped donors, approximately 80% fell in the genetic ancestry cluster associated with self-reported Caucasian donors. The study aimed to test whether signatures of past pathogen exposure could be identified by cataloging public T cell receptors. The study used immunosequencing to profile the T cell repertoires of approximately 630 subjects and linked those repertoires to cytomegalovirus serostatus. Along with the approximately 620-subject first cohort, a separate validation cohort of approximately 110 different subjects was used. The study combined high-throughput TCR immunosequencing, statistical association of individual TCRs with disease status, and machine learning to predict cytomegalovirus infection status. To study patterns of TCR occurrence, a later analysis re-analyzed previously published TCR beta repertoires from 666 donors and added high-resolution HLA genotyping. Rather than drawing on any new phenotypic data, the later analysis identified candidate immune exposures from TCR beta sequences and the way those sequences occurred across donors. To decide whether each TCR beta V gene segment behaved as functional or pseudogenic, an earlier analysis of 587 of the donors relied on high-throughput TCR beta sequencing. Donor age, sex, ethnicity and CMV serostatus were collected together with the repertoire data. Genome-wide SNP genotypes for about 55% of the roughly 670 donors were used in a later genetic analysis, which treated that subset as a discovery cohort. All discovery cohort repertoires had been generated using a single sequencing platform. Both class I and class II loci were covered by HLA typing, at four-digit resolution. The number of typed donors differed by locus: about 620-640 for A, B, C, DRB1 and DQB1; approximately 530 for DQA1; approximately 600 for DPA1; and about 470 for DPB1. Roughly 5 DR-DQ haplotypes were handled as single units for association and clustering, since linkage in the cohort was strong. On average, roughly 200,000 unique TCR beta nucleotide sequences were sequenced per donor among roughly 430 genotyped donors of the cohort, with roughly 18% of those sequences being non-productive. The research as a whole found: The cohort was sequenced for TCR beta chains only, and without alpha or paired-chain data the features that could be detected were limited. A few of the identified cytomegalovirus-associated TCR beta chains were confirmed in vitro to be specific for cytomegalovirus antigens. In a later analysis, TCR association rates were found to vary across HLA loci, with the most associated TCRs seen for DRB1 alleles and the fewest for HLA-C alleles. HLA typing was unavailable for some donors at each locus, so association tests used only the typed subset. Because counts were too low, about 18 rarely observed V segments, including chromosome 9 orphons, were excluded from the earlier analysis of 587 of the donors. It was suggested by the authors that the approach could potentially be generalized to other disease states and immunological phenotypes. Immune exposure information for the cohort was limited to CMV serostatus. Specific HLA alleles were associated with over 15,000 TCR beta sequences at a false discovery rate of 0.05 in a later analysis. The sequencing pipeline was judged likely to have produced a cluster of highly shared sequence variants as a technical artifact. The classifier was reported to diagnose cytomegalovirus status with high specificity and sensitivity in both the original and validation cohorts. In a later analysis, most CMV-associated TCR beta chains were found to appear HLA-restricted, with HLA associations seemingly driven largely by CMV exposure. A later analysis reported that several top co-occurrence clusters appeared linked to parvovirus B19, influenza, CMV and Epstein-Barr virus. Linkage disequilibrium might explain the correlated functional status among segregating V segments, but an unknown experimental factor could not be excluded. The study gave a list of some 150 TCR beta chains associated with cytomegalovirus. In an earlier analysis of 587 of the donors, most TCR beta V segments appeared in productive rearrangements about 90% or about 30% of the time, broadly matching IMGT annotations. A further reported finding was that TCR beta sequences accurately predicted the HLA-A and HLA-B alleles for most subjects in the first cohort. Some IMGT-functional V segments, including TRBV6-2 and TRBV6-3, could not be distinguished by the 87-base-pair reads and were therefore excluded. Compared with equally common non-associated chains, HLA-associated TCR beta chains in a later analysis were more clonally expanded and had lower generation probabilities. Presence/absence analyses assumed roughly uniform sequencing depth across donors, an assumption that may not hold. Most TCR sequences were observed very rarely across donors, whereas some public TCRs were present in many individuals. When HLA alleles, especially DR and DQ, strongly co-occurred, TCR associations were difficult to assign to individual alleles. According to a later genetic analysis, donors in an Asian-associated ancestry cluster had fewer N-insertions in productive TCRs than the approximately 690-donor mean. A later genetic analysis associated a missense DCLRE1C variant with V-gene and J-gene trimming of TCR beta chains, and an independent cohort replicated the association.

Receptor libraries were prepared by the immunoSEQ multiplex PCR assay. For the multiplex PCR, a mixture combining 60 forward primers for TCR Vbeta segments and 13 reverse primers for TCR Jbeta segments was used. The CDR3 region of rearranged TCR beta genes was amplified from genomic DNA with a multiplex PCR assay. The amplified TCR beta libraries were sequenced on the Illumina HiSeq System as 87-base-pair reads. Processing in the source paper ran as follows. A later analysis counted 65 million to 90 million unique TCR beta chains across the 550 to 750 repertoires, and 9 million to 14 million of these chains were shared by at least two donors. Raw reads were error-corrected and collapsed into unique sequences by a nearest-neighbor algorithm in which closely related sequences were merged to remove PCR and sequencing errors. CDR3 sequences were aligned to IMGT reference sequences to assign V, D and J gene segments. Each retained sequence needed at least a six-nucleotide match to both a V gene segment and a J gene segment. A rearrangement was called productive if the CDR3 had no stop codons and remained in frame with V and J, and every other rearrangement was called non-productive. CDR3 was defined according to IMGT convention as the region running from the second conserved V-encoded cysteine to the conserved J-encoded phenylalanine. The earlier analysis of about 560 of the donors excluded any sequence lacking an unambiguous match to a single V gene segment. In an earlier analysis of around 600 of the donors, V segments were called functional above 56.7% productive rearrangements and were called segregating when the between-donor standard deviation exceeded 5%. A statistical classification framework was developed to diagnose cytomegalovirus status using the catalog of TCR beta chain sequences. V and J gene assignment, in a later analysis, came from comparing TCR nucleotide sequences with IMGT/GENE-DB human TR gene sequences. A later analysis assigned CDR3 sequences and most-parsimonious VDJ recombination scenarios with the TCRdist pipeline. A later analysis defined each TCR beta chain by its CDR3 amino acid sequence plus V-gene family, and excluded reads lacking a unique V-gene family. A later analysis removed roughly 590 highly shared, low-generation-probability nucleotide sequences to deal with suspected cross-contamination and a sequencing artifact. A later analysis calculated a clonal expansion index for each public chain from normalized within-repertoire ranks of inferred template counts. In a later analysis, generation probabilities were computed using a VDJ recombination model fitted to out-of-frame rearrangements, and the results were checked against IGoR. In a later analysis, TCR-TCR, TCR-HLA and TCR-CMV co-occurrence was scored with hypergeometric tests, and a repertoire-size bias correction was applied to TCR pairs. False discovery rates were estimated in a later analysis by permuting HLA or CMV assignments 20 times. In a later analysis, co-occurring TCRs were grouped using DBSCAN, with TCRdist sequence similarity added in when clustering inside HLA-allele-positive subsets. For co-occurrence clustering, repertoires with fewer than 30,000 or more than 120,000 public chains were excluded, along with four to six repertoires with anomalous nucleotide sharing. This is the immuneACCESS table as TCRdb keeps it, with only in-frame sequences that have V and J called. A part of the clones is gone; compared with another copy, unresolved V genes explain less than half, and the rest is unexplained. V and J calls and clone size are those listed in that table; D and trimming were worked out from the DNA. In all, the sample holds 130,000 or so clones, and 82% of those were seen once. Clones ranked in the top ten supply about 3.2% of the sample.

CDR1 is given as SEHNR and CDR2 as FQNEAQ, both from the germline V gene (reference sequence). Trimming leaves V shorter by 5 bases and J shorter by 3 bases, with the junction holding 4 bases beyond the gene matches. The CDR3, from cysteine to phenylalanine, totals 14 residues. Solely the CDR3 DNA is kept, with 42 bases framed from the first base. The specimen sequenced was PBMCs. Recombination joined TRBV7-9 with TRBJ2-7; 10 of the junction bases match TRBD2. The clonotype comes from a man between 18 and 35 years old in good health and CMV-seropositive. The CDR3 here reads CASSMLAGGYEQYF. In nucleotides, the sequence is TGTGCCAGCAGCATGTTAGCGGGGGGCTACGAGCAGTACTTC. Extended through the reference TRBV7-9 and TRBJ2-7 proteins, this CDR3 yields the full variable domain: DTGVSQNPRHKITKRGQNVTFRCDPISEHNRLYWYRQTLGQGPEFLTYFQNEAQLEKSRLLSDRFSAERPKGSFSTLEIQRTEQGDSAMYLCASSMLAGGYEQYFGPGTRLTVT.